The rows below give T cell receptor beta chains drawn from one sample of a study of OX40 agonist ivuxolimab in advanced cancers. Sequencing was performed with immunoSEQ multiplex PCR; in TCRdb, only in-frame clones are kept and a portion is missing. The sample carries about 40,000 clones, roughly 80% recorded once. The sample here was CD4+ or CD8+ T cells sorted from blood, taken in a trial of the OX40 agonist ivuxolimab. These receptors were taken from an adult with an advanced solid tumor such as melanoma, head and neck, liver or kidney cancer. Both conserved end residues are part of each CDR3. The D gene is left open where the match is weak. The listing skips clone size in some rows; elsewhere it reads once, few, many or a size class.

TGTGCCAGCAGCCAAGATTTAGCGGGATTGGAGACCCAGTACTTC | CASSQDLAGLETQYF | TRBJ2-5 | TRBV14 | TRBD2 | .
TGTGCCAGCAGCTCTCAGGGCTCTGGAAACACCATATATTTT | CASSSQGSGNTIYF | TRBJ1-3 | TRBV5-6 | . | .
TGCGCCAGCAGCCAAGAGTCGAGGGATTATAGCAATCAGCCCCAGCATTTT | CASSQESRDYSNQPQHF | TRBJ1-5 | TRBV4-1 | . | .
TGTGCCAGCCACCCTGCAACTAATGAAAAACTGTTTTTT | CASHPATNEKLFF | TRBJ1-4 | TRBV5-6 | . | .
TGTGCCAGCAGCTTAGCGGTACCATATCAAAATGAAAAACTGTTTTTT | CASSLAVPYQNEKLFF | TRBJ1-4 | TRBV7-8 | . | .
TGCGCCAGCAGCATTGGTATCGCAACGGGCCCGGGGGGGCAGCCCCAGCATTTT | CASSIGIATGPGGQPQHF | TRBJ1-5 | TRBV4-1 | . | .
TGTGCCAGCAGCCTGAGTGCGGGAGGAATTGATGAGCAGTTCTTC | CASSLSAGGIDEQFF | TRBJ2-1 | TRBV6-5 | TRBD2 | .
TGTGCCAGCAGCCGTATTGGCAGGGACGCCTACGAGCAGTACTTC | CASSRIGRDAYEQYF | TRBJ2-7 | TRBV5-4 | . | .
TGTGCCAGCAGCCCTAGGGGGCTGATCTACGAGCAGTACTTC | CASSPRGLIYEQYF | TRBJ2-7 | TRBV9 | TRBD1 | .
TGTGCCAGCAGCCTATTGGATACAGGACTTTCGGGCTACACCTTC | CASSLLDTGLSGYTF | TRBJ1-2 | TRBV16 | . | .
TGCGCCAGCAGCTTCTACTTAGCGGCCAGCTCCTACAATGAGCAGTTCTTC | CASSFYLAASSYNEQFF | TRBJ2-1 | TRBV5-1 | . | once
TGTGCCAGCAGACGGGGATCCAACGGCTATGGCTACACCTTC | CASRRGSNGYGYTF | TRBJ1-2 | TRBV7-9 | . | once
TGTGCCAGCAGTGGGACAGGGGGTTATGGCGAGCAGTACTTC | CASSGTGGYGEQYF | TRBJ2-7 | TRBV2 | TRBD1 | .
TGTGCCAGCGCTGGGGACTACCAAGAGACCCAGTACTTC | CASAGDYQETQYF | TRBJ2-5 | TRBV11-2 | . | .
TGCGCCAGCAGCCAAGAAGTGACGCGGAGATCCGAGCAGTACTTC | CASSQEVTRRSEQYF | TRBJ2-7 | TRBV4-3 | . | .
TGTGCCAGCAGCGTAGCTGAGGGGCTTGAAGCTTTCTTT | CASSVAEGLEAFF | TRBJ1-1 | TRBV9 | . | .
TGTGCCAGCAGCCTGACGGGGAGTGGCACTGAAGCTTTCTTT | CASSLTGSGTEAFF | TRBJ1-1 | TRBV5-5 | . | .
TGTGCCAGCACCAGGGGTTCCTACAATGAGCAGTTCTTC | CASTRGSYNEQFF | TRBJ2-1 | TRBV7-9 | . | .
TGTGCCATCAGCGCGGGACGGACGGTTCTTGGCTACACCTTC | CAISAGRTVLGYTF | TRBJ1-2 | TRBV10-3 | . | .
TGTGCCAGCAGTAGTCTAGCGGGAGTGTACGAGCAGTACTTC | CASSSLAGVYEQYF | TRBJ2-7 | TRBV27 | TRBD2 | .
TGCAGTGCTATCAAAAACACTGAAGCTTTCTTT | CSAIKNTEAFF | TRBJ1-1 | TRBV20-1 | . | .
TGCGCCAGCACCCCTCGAGGCGAGAGCCGGGGTAGGCAGTATTTT | CASTPRGESRGRQYF | TRBJ2-3 | TRBV5-1 | . | .
TGTGCCAGCAGTTGGGGACAGGGTAACACCGGGGAGCTGTTTTTT | CASSWGQGNTGELFF | TRBJ2-2 | TRBV27 | TRBD1 | once
TGTGCCTGGAGTGTTGTAATAGCATCCAGCTCCTACAATGAGCAGTTCTTC | CAWSVVIASSSYNEQFF | TRBJ2-1 | TRBV30 | . | .
TGTGCCAGCACCCGAGGGAGGGTCTGCTACGAGCAGTACTTC | CASTRGRVCYEQYF | TRBJ2-7 | TRBV21-1 | . | .
TGCAGCGTGGACCGGGACTCCGGGACCCAGTACTTC | CSVDRDSGTQYF | TRBJ2-5 | TRBV29-1 | . | .
TGTGCCAGCAGGGGGGGGTCCCAGACTGAAGCTTTCTTT | CASRGGSQTEAFF | TRBJ1-1 | TRBV2 | . | .
TGCGCCAGCAGCCAAGATTTGACTTTTCGAAATCAGCCCCAGCATTTT | CASSQDLTFRNQPQHF | TRBJ1-5 | TRBV4-3 | . | few
TGCAGTGCCAAGGCCGCTAGTAGACTGTTTTTT | CSAKAASRLFF | TRBJ1-4 | TRBV20-1 | . | .
TGCGCCAGCAGCGTACACGGAGCCCCCAATCAGCCCCAGCATTTT | CASSVHGAPNQPQHF | TRBJ1-5 | TRBV4-1 | . | .
TGCGCCAGCAGCCGGGATCACTATAGTGAAAAACTGTTTTTT | CASSRDHYSEKLFF | TRBJ1-4 | TRBV5-1 | . | once
TGTGCCAGCAGCTTGACAGGGGAAACTCAAGCTTTCTTT | CASSLTGETQAFF | TRBJ1-1 | TRBV7-2 | TRBD1 | once
TGTGCCAGCAGCGTTAGCGGGAGTTCAGATACGCAGTATTTT | CASSVSGSSDTQYF | TRBJ2-3 | TRBV9 | TRBD2 | .
TGTGCCAGCAGCTTAGAGGTGACAGCGGGAGGCTACACCTTC | CASSLEVTAGGYTF | TRBJ1-2 | TRBV7-9 | . | .
TGTGCCAGCAGCTTAGCACTAGAGGCAGATACGCAGTATTTT | CASSLALEADTQYF | TRBJ2-3 | TRBV7-2 | . | .
TGTGCCAGCAGCCCGGGAGAAATAGTTAGGACCCAGTACTTC | CASSPGEIVRTQYF | TRBJ2-5 | TRBV2 | . | .
TGTGCCAGTAGCGGACTAGCGGGAGAGCTGGGAGCCGAGACCCAGTACTTC | CASSGLAGELGAETQYF | TRBJ2-5 | TRBV19 | TRBD2 | .
TGTGCCAGCAGCTCAATAGCGGGAGGGGCCTACAATGAGCAGTTCTTC | CASSSIAGGAYNEQFF | TRBJ2-1 | TRBV7-9 | TRBD2 | .
TGTGCCATCTCCCAAGGCGGTAGGTCCGGAAACACCATATATTTT | CAISQGGRSGNTIYF | TRBJ1-3 | TRBV10-3 | . | .
TGTGCCAGCAGTTACTCGACAGGGGCGCAAGAGACCCAGTACTTC | CASSYSTGAQETQYF | TRBJ2-5 | TRBV6-6 | TRBD1 | .
TGTGCCAGTAGTATAGTCGCTCGCGGTATCGCCTACAATGAGCAGTTCTTC | CASSIVARGIAYNEQFF | TRBJ2-1 | TRBV19 | . | once
TGTGCCAGCAGTTACTCGGAAGGGCTTTATAATTCACCCCTCCACTTT | CASSYSEGLYNSPLHF | TRBJ1-6 | TRBV6-5 | . | .
TGCGCCAGCAGCCAGGGGGGCAGCCAAGAGACCCAGTACTTC | CASSQGGSQETQYF | TRBJ2-5 | TRBV4-3 | . | .
TGTGCCAGCTCACCCCCAGAGCGCGGAGAAACCGGCTACACCTTC | CASSPPERGETGYTF | TRBJ1-2 | TRBV18 | . | .
TGTGCCAGCAGTGGGGAGCCAAGTCAGCCCCAGCATTTT | CASSGEPSQPQHF | TRBJ1-5 | TRBV6-4 | . | .
TGTGCCAGCAGTAGCGGGACAGAGAGAGGCTACACCTTC | CASSSGTERGYTF | TRBJ1-2 | TRBV6-6 | TRBD1 | .
TGTGCCAGCTCACCACCGGGCAGCTTAAGGGGCTACACCTTC | CASSPPGSLRGYTF | TRBJ1-2 | TRBV18 | . | .
TGTGCCATCAGAAGTACTAGCGGACAAGAGACCCAGTACTTC | CAIRSTSGQETQYF | TRBJ2-5 | TRBV10-3 | TRBD2 | .
TGTGCCAGCAGCCAGTCGATAGCGGGAGACACAGATACGCAGTATTTT | CASSQSIAGDTDTQYF | TRBJ2-3 | TRBV7-9 | TRBD2 | .
TGTGCCAGCAGCCGCCCCGGGGGGCTGGATGAGCAGTTCTTC | CASSRPGGLDEQFF | TRBJ2-1 | TRBV28 | . | .
TGTGCCAGCAGCCGAGTCAGCACCGGGGAGCTGTTTTTT | CASSRVSTGELFF | TRBJ2-2 | TRBV11-3 | . | .
TGCGCCAGCAGGATTTCAGCGAACACCGGGGAGCTGTTTTTT | CASRISANTGELFF | TRBJ2-2 | TRBV10-1 | . | once
TGTGCCAGCAGCCGAGTACAGGGGCGAAGGACCACCGGGGAGCTGTTTTTT | CASSRVQGRRTTGELFF | TRBJ2-2 | TRBV7-8 | TRBD1 | .
TGTGCCAGCAGCCCGTGGCTCCTAGTCTCCTACAATGAGCAGTTCTTC | CASSPWLLVSYNEQFF | TRBJ2-1 | TRBV5-6 | . | .
TGTGCTAGTGGTTTGGTACTTGGCAGGAACACTGAAGCTTTCTTT | CASGLVLGRNTEAFF | TRBJ1-1 | TRBV12-5 | . | few
TGCGCCAGCCAACAGGGGACTAGCACAGATACGCAGTATTTT | CASQQGTSTDTQYF | TRBJ2-3 | TRBV5-1 | . | .
TGCGCCAGCAGCTTTGACACACCGAACACCGGGGAGCTGTTTTTT | CASSFDTPNTGELFF | TRBJ2-2 | TRBV5-1 | . | .
TGTGCCAGTAGTATCCTTGGGAGGAACACTGAAGCTTTCTTT | CASSILGRNTEAFF | TRBJ1-1 | TRBV19 | . | once